This T cell receptor beta chain was profiled in a study of T-cell reconstitution after alpha-beta-depleted transplantation in children. Ten or more counts support this clonotype. This CDR3 comprises 16 residues. V was clipped by 6 bases and J by 1 base; unmatched bases: 10. Unique molecular identifiers were incorporated during preparation of the TCRbeta library. One entry per CDR3 protein results from TCRdb running MiXCR on the PCR reads. The sample has more than 200,000 distinct CDR3 sequences, 7.5% to 10% seen once. The sequencing used PBMCs from the stem cell graft donor, collected from the stem cell graft. The sequence was obtained from a human donor who donated a stem cell graft to a child with SCID. This chain joins TRBV12-3 or TRBV12-4 and TRBJ2-3; 7 bases match TRBD2. The CDR3 spells CASRPSGGKGTDTQYF. The DNA for the CDR3 is TGTGCCAGCAGACCCTCGGGGGGTAAAGGCACAGATACGCAGTATTTT.